Listed below are T cell receptor beta chains from one sample, sequenced in a study of blood T cell repertoires in COVID-19. Sequencing used immunoSEQ multiplex PCR; TCRdb keeps in-frame clones, though not all of them. The repertoire includes under 95,000 clones, 82% of them detected once, and approximately 1.2% sits in the top ten. The source material was peripheral blood. These receptors all come from a woman older than 75 with acute or convalescent COVID-19. The CDR3 runs from the conserved cysteine through the conserved F or W. A D gene is named only where the DNA matches it firmly. Expanded clones get a size class; other rows say once, few or many, or leave the size out.

j_call clone_size d_call v_call cdr3_nt cdr3_aa
TRBJ2-7 - - TRBV20-1 TGCAGTGCTAGTGGAGGGAGCTCCTACGAGCAGTACTTC CSASGGSSYEQYF
TRBJ1-1 - TRBD1 TRBV19 TGTGCCAGTAGTATCCCGAAGAGGGGGCTGTCGAACACTGAAGCTTTCTTT CASSIPKRGLSNTEAFF
TRBJ2-5 - - TRBV12-3/TRBV12-4 TGTGCCAGCAGTTTGGGCAGTCAAGAGACCCAGTACTTC CASSLGSQETQYF
TRBJ2-3 - - TRBV12-3/TRBV12-4 TGTGCCAGCAGTTTAGCGCTAGCGGATACGCAGTATTTT CASSLALADTQYF
TRBJ1-4 once - TRBV5-4 TGTGCCAGCAGCTTGGCGGCAGACCAGCGGGAAAAACTGTTTTTT CASSLAADQREKLFF
TRBJ1-2 - TRBD1 TRBV10-2 TGCGCCAGCTCCCCGGACAGGGGAGGTGGCTACACCTTC CASSPDRGGGYTF
TRBJ2-3 - - TRBV5-1 TGCGCCAGCAGCTCGGGATCAGATACGCAGTATTTT CASSSGSDTQYF
TRBJ2-7 - TRBD2 TRBV6-5 TGTGCCAGCACCCGACTAGCGGGAGTAGGGGAGCAGTACTTC CASTRLAGVGEQYF
TRBJ2-1 - - TRBV5-1 TGCGCCAGCAGCTTTAGCCTACCTGGTGAGCAGTTCTTC CASSFSLPGEQFF
TRBJ1-2 - TRBD1 TRBV7-9 TGTGCCAGCAGCCCCGGGACAGGGTATCTTGGCACCTTC CASSPGTGYLGTF
TRBJ2-1 once - TRBV6-5 TGTGCCAGCAGTTACAAGGGGGAGCCTTACAATGAGCAGTTCTTC CASSYKGEPYNEQFF
TRBJ2-7 - - TRBV2 TGTGCCAGCAGTGGGGGGGGGCCAGGAGAGCAGTACTTC CASSGGGPGEQYF
TRBJ2-3 - - TRBV7-9 TGTGCCAGCAGCTCCACTAGCCGATTCACAGATACGCAGTATTTT CASSSTSRFTDTQYF
TRBJ1-2 - TRBD1 TRBV11-2 TGTGCCAGCAGCACGGGACAGTTGGCTTTTAACTATGGCTACATCTTC CASSTGQLAFNYGYIF
TRBJ1-4 - TRBD1 TRBV5-1 TGCGCCAGCAGCTTGGCCCCACAGGGGATACTGAATGAAAAACTGTTTTTT CASSLAPQGILNEKLFF
TRBJ2-1 few TRBD2 TRBV3-1/TRBV3-2 TGTGCCAGCAGCCGTGTCGGGGGGGGCAATGAGCAGTTCTTC CASSRVGGGNEQFF
TRBJ2-2 - - TRBV2 TGTGCCAGCACCACACGCTACACCGGGGAGCTGTTTTTT CASTTRYTGELFF
TRBJ1-1 - TRBD1 TRBV7-9 TGTGCCAGCAGGTCAACAGGGGGGAACACTGAAGCTTTCTTT CASRSTGGNTEAFF
TRBJ2-3 once - TRBV5-5 TGTGCCAGCATCAAGGATCAGAGGGATACGCAGTATTTT CASIKDQRDTQYF
TRBJ2-5 - TRBD1 TRBV6-4 TGTGCCAGCAGGGCCCGGGACAGGGATGGAGAGACCCAGTACTTC CASRARDRDGETQYF
TRBJ2-1 - - TRBV20-1 TGCAGTGCGGGGGGAGTCAATGAGCAGTTCTTC CSAGGVNEQFF
TRBJ2-3 - TRBD2 TRBV5-1 TGCGCCAGCAGCTTACCACGGGGGGATCAGGCAGATACGCAGTATTTT CASSLPRGDQADTQYF
TRBJ2-1 few TRBD2 TRBV3-1/TRBV3-2 TGTGCCAGCAGCCAAGCGGGGGGGCGTCAGTTCTTC CASSQAGGRQFF
TRBJ1-1 - TRBD1 TRBV2 TGTGCCAGCAGGAGGCAGGGGGCGAACACTGAAGCTTTCTTT CASRRQGANTEAFF
TRBJ1-2 few - TRBV6-1 TGTGCCAGCAGTGAATGGGGGGGTGACTATGGCTACACCTTC CASSEWGGDYGYTF
TRBJ2-3 - TRBD2 TRBV18 TGTGCCAGCTCACCACAACTAGCGGGGGCCACAGATACGCAGTATTTT CASSPQLAGATDTQYF
TRBJ2-1 - - TRBV6-5 TGTGCCAGCAGCGCCGTTTACGGGGAGCAGTTCTTC CASSAVYGEQFF
TRBJ1-4 - TRBD1 TRBV3-1/TRBV3-2 TGTGCCAGCAGCCAAGAATTACAGGGGGGAGGGGATGAAAAACTGTTTTTT CASSQELQGGGDEKLFF
TRBJ2-3 - - TRBV3-1/TRBV3-2 TGTGCCAGCAGCCCTTCCGGCGGGGGCCTATTCACAGATACGCAGTATTTT CASSPSGGGLFTDTQYF
TRBJ2-2 - TRBD2 TRBV2 TGTGCCAGCTCAGATCTAGCGGTGACCGGGGAGCTGTTTTTT CASSDLAVTGELFF
TRBJ2-1 - TRBD1 TRBV19 TGTGCCAGTAGTATGGACAACGTGGGACAGGAGCAGTTCTTC CASSMDNVGQEQFF
TRBJ2-1 - - TRBV19 TGTGCCAGGCCCCCATGGCCTTCCTACAATGAGCAGTTCTTC CARPPWPSYNEQFF
TRBJ1-2 - TRBD1 TRBV4-2 TGTGCCAGCAGCCAACCGGGGACAGGGGACTATGGCTACACCTTC CASSQPGTGDYGYTF
TRBJ2-1 once - TRBV19 TGTGCCAGTAGTACCCTCCTGCGGCTGCGGGGGCCTGGGGTTGAGCAGTTCTTC CASSTLLRLRGPGVEQFF
TRBJ2-7 once - TRBV11-2 TGTGCCAGCAGCCCCACGGGTCCCCCGGACGAGCAGTACTTC CASSPTGPPDEQYF
TRBJ2-2 - - TRBV5-6 TGTGCCAGCAGCTTGAGGCTAGCAGGGGCCGGGGAGCTGTTTTTT CASSLRLAGAGELFF
TRBJ2-1 - - TRBV9 TGTGCCAGCAGCGTAGGGATGGGCAGGGTGTACAATGAGCAGTTCTTC CASSVGMGRVYNEQFF
TRBJ1-2 - - TRBV5-4 TGTGCCAGCAGCCTGGGGACACCCTCGTCCTATGGCTACACCTTC CASSLGTPSSYGYTF
TRBJ2-4 - - TRBV7-2 TGTGCCAGCAGCTCCACCAGGGGAAACATTCAGTACTTC CASSSTRGNIQYF
TRBJ2-3 - - TRBV27 TGTGCCAGCAGTCCCGGGGGAAGAGATACGCAGTATTTT CASSPGGRDTQYF
TRBJ2-1 - - TRBV9 TGTGCCAGCAGCGTAGGGGGGAGGGGACAATTCGATGAGCAGTTCTTC CASSVGGRGQFDEQFF
TRBJ2-7 - TRBD2 TRBV11-2 TGTGCCAGCTCCCTAGCGGGAGAAGTCCATGAGCAGTACTTC CASSLAGEVHEQYF
TRBJ2-1 - - TRBV20-1 TGCAGTGCTAGTAAGTCCTCCGGCAATGAGCAGTTCTTC CSASKSSGNEQFF
TRBJ1-2 - - TRBV5-4 TGTGCCAGCACCACGGCGGGTGATTATGGCTACACCTTC CASTTAGDYGYTF
TRBJ2-1 - - TRBV29-1 TGCAGCGTCGCTGGGAGGTTGAATGAGCAGTTCTTC CSVAGRLNEQFF
TRBJ1-5 - - TRBV6-5 TGTGCCAGCAGTTACTCGAGTACAGGGTATCAGCCCCAGCATTTT CASSYSSTGYQPQHF
TRBJ1-6 - TRBD1 TRBV6-1 TGTGCCAGCAGTGAGGACAGGAGCTTTCTCCCCCTCCACTTT CASSEDRSFLPLHF
TRBJ2-1 - - TRBV18 TGTGCCAGCTCACCAAGGGGCACCAATGAGCAGTTCTTC CASSPRGTNEQFF
TRBJ2-1 - TRBD1 TRBV5-1 TGCGCCAGCAGCTCGACAGGGGGCACCGCCAGCTACAATGAGCAGTTCTTC CASSSTGGTASYNEQFF
TRBJ2-5 - - TRBV7-8 TGTGCCAGCAGCTTAGTAAGCGGGGAGACCCAGTACTTC CASSLVSGETQYF
TRBJ2-7 few TRBD2 TRBV4-1 TGCGCCAGCAGCCCATCAGGGCTAGCGGCCTCCTACGAGCAGTACTTC CASSPSGLAASYEQYF
TRBJ1-2 - - TRBV3-1/TRBV3-2 TGTGCCAGCAGCCCTTTCGACAGTTATGGCTACACCTTC CASSPFDSYGYTF
TRBJ2-5 - - TRBV6-1 TGTGCCAGCAGTGAAGAGAGGACGGGGAGGAGGAGGACCCAGTACTTC CASSEERTGRRRTQYF